What follows are 13 T cell receptor beta chains derived from one specimen sequenced in a study of CD8 T cells in Susac syndrome. The RNA, about 0.45 to 1 ug, was put through reverse transcription using random hexamers. TCRdb re-called the immunoSEQ multiplex PCR reads through MiXCR, storing one row per CDR3 protein. The sample has 100,000 to 150,000 distinct CDR3 sequences, approximately 95% seen once. Sequenced: CD8+ T cells from PBMCs. These TCRs come from a human donor with multiple sclerosis.

V and J are TRBV7-3 and TRBJ1-2, with TRBD1 matching over 9 bases. The ends lost 1 base at V and 8 bases at J; junction bases unmatched: 5. The CDR3 totals 14 residues. Germline V gene data show CDR1 as SGHTA and CDR2 as FQGTGA. The CDR3 DNA sequence: TGTGCCAGCAGCTTAATAGGGACAGGGAGCGGCTACACCTTC. Amino acid sequence: CASSLIGTGSGYTF.

CDR3 in DNA: TGTGCCAGCAGCCCGCCCCGGGTTGGGCGGGGAAAACTGTTTTTT. Its protein product is CASSPPRVGRGKLFF. This rearrangement joins TRBV3-1 to TRBJ1-4; no firm D call. The CDR3 covers 15 residues. Trimming left V 4 bases short and J 10 bases short, with 19 bases between. Germline V gene sequence: CDR1 LGHDT, CDR2 YNNKEL (reference sequence).

The J gene is TRBJ2-1, the V gene TRBV10-3, with 7 bases aligning to TRBD2. The CDR3 extends over 14 amino acids. With 11 bases clipped from V and 5 bases from J, the junction kept 12 bases outside the gene matches. Germline CDR1 and CDR2: ENHRY and SYGVKD. This CDR3 is CAVGEGLVNNEQFF. The DNA for the CDR3 is TGTGCCGTAGGGGAAGGACTAGTCAACAATGAGCAGTTCTTC.

The chain couples TRBV27 to TRBJ2-2, with 8 bases lining up with TRBD2. CDR1 MNHEY and CDR2 SMNVEV come from the germline V gene (reference sequence). CDR3 length: 14 residues. V gave up 8 bases and J gave up 7 bases; unmatched junction bases: 9. CDR3 protein: CASARGAGVGELFF. The CDR3 region has the DNA TGTGCCAGCGCGCGAGGAGCGGGAGTCGGGGAGCTGTTTTTT.

The CDR3 sequence is CASSPGAPANYGYTF. CDR3 in DNA: TGTGCCAGCAGTCCGGGGGCACCTGCTAACTATGGCTACACCTTC. V gene TRBV6-6 combines with J gene TRBJ1-2, with D possibly TRBD1 on 6 matching bases. The length of the CDR3 is 15 residues. Trimming took 5 bases from V and 0 from J, leaving 13 bases between them. CDR1 and CDR2 (germline): MNHNY, SVGAGI (reference sequence).

The chain employs TRBV10-3 and TRBJ1-5; the D is unclear. Germline-derived CDR1 and CDR2 are ENHRY and SYGVKD. Trimming took off 6 bases at V and 0 bases at J, with 9 bases between the two ends. CDR3 length: 14 amino acids. The chain's CDR3 is CAIRSSGSNQPQHF. The DNA of the CDR3 is TGTGCCATCAGGAGTAGTGGTAGCAATCAGCCCCAGCATTTT.

A single count supports this clonotype. The chain combines TRBV6-4 with TRBJ2-7; D is perhaps TRBD1 (6 bases). Trimming removed 2 bases at V and 6 bases at J, with 38 bases between. CDR3 length: 22 residues. Looked up from germline, CDR1 is MRHNA and CDR2 is SNTAGT. CDR3 in amino acids: CASSDLPIGLGDKGPLLIEQYV. The CDR3 DNA reads as TGTGCCAGCAGTGACCTCCCTATCGGCCTGGGGGACAAGGGTCCTCTTCTTATCGAGCAGTACGTC.

The chain combines TRBV27 with TRBJ1-5, with a weak D call TRBD1 (6 bases). The V gene's germline CDR1 is MNHEY and CDR2 SMNVEV (reference sequence). V shed 2 bases and J shed 0 bases, with 14 bases lying between them. The CDR3 contains 17 residues. The CDR3, as DNA: TGTGCCAGCAGTTTAAGGTCAGGGGCGGGTAGCAATCAGCCCCAGCATTTT. Protein: CASSLRSGAGSNQPQHF.

The chain has TRBV15 and TRBJ2-1; maybe TRBD2 (6 bases). V was shortened by 6 bases and J by 10 bases, with 10 bases between the two germline ends. The CDR3 consists of 11 residues. Germline-derived CDR1 and CDR2 are LNHNV and YYDKDF (reference sequence). The chain's CDR3 is CATSLGGEQFF. The CDR3 DNA is TGTGCCACCAGTCTGGGGGGAGAGCAGTTCTTC.

This clonotype was found a few times. The rearrangement joins TRBV7-9 to TRBJ2-7, with TRBD1 as a possible D gene (6 bases). Germline CDR1 and CDR2: SEHNR and FQNEAQ (reference sequence). V was pared by 5 bases and J by 2 bases, with 13 bases between. The length of the CDR3 is 14 residues. This CDR3 is CASSPEGTPYEQYV. CDR3 nucleotide sequence: TGTGCCAGCAGCCCAGAGGGGACACCCTACGAGCAGTACGTC.

J is TRBJ1-4 and V is TRBV25-1; D ambiguous. Germline V gives CDR1 MGHDK, CDR2 SYGVNS. The CDR3 covers 16 residues. V lost 0 bases to trimming and J lost 4 bases, with 12 bases between them. The CDR3 DNA is TGTGCCAGCAGTGAATACACTGACTTCAGTAATGAAAAACTGTTTTTT. Its protein is CASSEYTDFSNEKLFF. Supplemented by reference TRBV25-1 and TRBJ1-4, the full variable domain reads EADIYQTPRYLVIGTGKKITLECSQTMGHDKMYWYQQDPGMELHLIHYSYGVNSTEKGDLSSESTVSRIRTEHFPLTLESARPSHTSQYLCASSEYTDFSNEKLFFGSGTQLSVL.

The chain has TRBV29-1 and TRBJ2-3, with 12 bases fitting TRBD2. This CDR3 contains 16 residues. From germline, CDR1 is SQVTM and CDR2 ANQGSEA. Losses at the gene ends were 6 bases for V and 2 bases for J; bases not matched to a gene: 9. The chain's CDR3 is CSVLRLAGELTDTQYF. CDR3 coding DNA: TGCAGCGTCCTCCGACTAGCGGGGGAACTCACAGATACGCAGTATTTT.

The chain recombines TRBV3-1 with TRBJ2-7; no definite D call. The CDR3 is made up of 14 amino acids. CDR1 and CDR2 from the germline V gene are LGHDT and YNNKEL (reference sequence). The germline V and J ends were trimmed by 0 bases and 1 base, with 7 bases remaining between them. Here the CDR3 reads CASSQEGWSYEQYF. The CDR3 DNA reads TGTGCCAGCAGCCAAGAAGGATGGTCCTACGAGCAGTACTTC.